Here is one TCR beta chain with its context. This entry belongs to a study of blood T cell repertoires in COVID-19. The V gene's germline CDR1 is SGHRS and CDR2 YFSETQ. The V end lost 4 bases, the J end lost 10 bases, and 15 bases lay between the germline ends. The CDR3 spans 13 residues. Libraries were prepared by immunoSEQ multiplex PCR; TCRdb keeps only in-frame clonotypes and omits some of them. The sample holds approximately 80,000 clones, approximately 82% seen once. J is TRBJ2-1 and V is TRBV5-1, with TRBD2 as a possible D gene (6 bases). The sample taken for sequencing was peripheral blood. The source is an older woman with acute or convalescent COVID-19. CDR3 sequence: CASSLGGANEQFF. As DNA, the CDR3 is TGCGCCAGCAGCCTTGGAGGGGCAAACGAGCAGTTCTTC.